The 30 T cell receptor beta chains below were found in one sample sequenced in a study of cytomegalovirus exposure and HLA in healthy donors. PCR was performed using 60 Vbeta and 13 Jbeta primers. Data came from immunoSEQ multiplex PCR; TCRdb stores just in-frame clones and leaves some out. This sample yields under 150,000 clones, of which around 70% are seen a single time; approximately 2% belongs to the top ten. The sequenced sample was PBMCs. The source is a man aged 35 to 55 in good health and CMV-seronegative.

The chain uses TRBV7-2 and TRBJ2-1, with TRBD2 as a possible D gene (5 bases). V lost 0 bases and J lost 7, with 10 bases in between. The germline gives CDR1 SGHTA, CDR2 FQGNSA. The CDR3 sequence is 14 residues long. The DNA of the CDR3 is TGTGCCAGCAGCTTAGCGCCCCGAGGGAATGAGCAGTTCTTC. Protein product: CASSLAPRGNEQFF.

This clone was seen a handful of times. The chain carries TRBV15 and TRBJ2-7; 12 positions match TRBD1. CDR1 and CDR2 from the germline V gene are LNHNV and YYDKDF (reference sequence). V lost 6 bases and J lost 5; bases outside the gene matches: 2. The CDR3 sequence is 13 residues long. CDR3 DNA: TGTGCCACCAGGGGACAGGGGGCCCACGAGCAGTACTTC. Translated, it gives CATRGQGAHEQYF.

This clone has only a few counts. The chain recombines TRBV4-1 with TRBJ2-7; D unresolved. CDR1 MGHRA and CDR2 YSYEKL come from the germline V gene. Deletions cut 0 bases from V and 3 bases from J, with 9 bases between. This CDR3 is built from 14 residues. The CDR3 DNA follows: TGCGCCAGCAGCCAAGATCCCCCCCTCTACGAGCAGTACTTC. Protein sequence: CASSQDPPLYEQYF.

This clone was found a few times. This chain connects TRBV5-1 to TRBJ2-5; 8 nucleotides match TRBD2. Looked up from germline, CDR1 is SGHRS and CDR2 is YFSETQ. V was pared by 0 bases and J by 3 bases, with 4 bases of the junction left unmatched. This CDR3 has 15 amino acids. The CDR3 coding sequence is TGCGCCAGCAGCTTGGCGGGACTAGGGGAAGAGACCCAGTACTTC. Translation: CASSLAGLGEETQYF.

The chain recombines TRBV4-1 with TRBJ1-1, with D possibly matching TRBD1 (5 bases). This CDR3 comprises 16 residues. Per the germline V gene, CDR1 is MGHRA and CDR2 is YSYEKL. Between the trimmed V and J ends, which lost 2 bases and 0 bases, there was a span of 13 bases. The CDR3 spells CASSQPTRQMNTEAFF. In DNA, the CDR3 is TGCGCCAGCAGCCAACCCACCAGACAGATGAACACTGAAGCTTTCTTT.

V usage is TRBV18 and J usage is TRBJ2-2, with D maybe TRBD2 (6 bases). The CDR3 totals 15 residues. V dropped 3 bases and J dropped 0 bases, with 8 bases sitting between them. CDR1 is KGHSH, CDR2 LQKENI, per germline. CDR3: CASSPTGANTGELFF. The CDR3 bases are TGTGCCAGCTCACCGACGGGAGCGAACACCGGGGAGCTGTTTTTT.

The chain has TRBV6-1 and TRBJ1-1; the D is unclear. The germline gives CDR1 MNHNS, CDR2 SASEGT. The CDR3 runs 16 residues. The ends were cut back, 0 bases at V and 1 base at J, with 12 bases in the middle. Here the CDR3 reads CASSEAFPGRNTEAFF. Written as DNA, the CDR3 is TGTGCCAGCAGTGAAGCCTTTCCGGGGAGGAACACTGAAGCTTTCTTT.

This clone was picked up a small number of times. This chain joins TRBV18 and TRBJ2-3, with TRBD2 matching 8 bases. V lost 3 bases to trimming and J lost 6 bases; unmatched junction nucleotides: 5. The germline gives CDR1 KGHSH, CDR2 LQKENI. This CDR3 comprises 14 residues. The CDR3 DNA sequence: TGTGCCAGCTCACCTTCTGGCGGGAGGGATACGCAGTATTTT. This gives the protein CASSPSGGRDTQYF.

The genes are TRBV4-2 and TRBJ2-3, with TRBD2 as a possible D gene (6 bases). V lost 0 bases, J lost 2 bases, and 15 bases lay in between. The CDR3 sequence is 17 residues long. Germline-derived CDR1 and CDR2 are LGHNA and YNFKEQ. CDR3 amino acids: CASSQERLALNTDTQYF. The CDR3 bases are TGTGCCAGCAGCCAAGAGCGGCTAGCGCTAAACACAGATACGCAGTATTTT.

The rearrangement links TRBV30 to TRBJ2-5; a weak D match, TRBD2 (5 bases). The J call may be faulty, since TRBJ2-7 better matches the DNA end. The CDR3 has 14 amino acids. Germline V gene data show CDR1 as GTSNPN and CDR2 as SVGIG (reference sequence). Here the CDR3 DNA reads TGTGCCTGGAGTGTAATTAGCGAACGTTCCGAGCAGTACTTC. Protein product: CAWSVISERSEQYF.

The chain combines TRBV5-1 with TRBJ2-7, with 14 bases matching TRBD2. CDR3 length: 15 residues. The J segment lost 3 bases and the V segment lost 3 bases, leaving 2 bases of the junction unmatched. Germline V CDR1 and CDR2: SGHRS, YFSETQ. CDR3 loop: CASSWGTSGSYEQYF. The CDR3 bases are TGCGCCAGCAGCTGGGGGACTAGCGGGAGCTACGAGCAGTACTTC.

This rearrangement joins TRBV29-1 to TRBJ2-1; 8 positions match TRBD2. Germline CDR1 reads SQVTM; CDR2 reads ANQGSEA. V lost 6 bases to trimming and J lost 3 bases; unmatched junction nucleotides: 7. The CDR3 totals 14 residues. In DNA form, the CDR3 reads TGCAGCGTATCTCGGGCGGGAGGCTACAATGAGCAGTTCTTC. Amino acid sequence: CSVSRAGGYNEQFF.

The J gene is TRBJ2-7, the V gene TRBV10-1; D uncertain. CDR1 and CDR2 from the germline V gene are WNHNN and SYGVQD (reference sequence). V lost 2 bases to trimming and J lost 0 bases, with 8 bases between them. The CDR3 covers 14 residues. The CDR3 region has the DNA TGCGCCAGCAGTGAGGCCAAGAGCTCCTACGAGCAGTACTTC. Its translation: CASSEAKSSYEQYF.

The rearrangement links TRBV2 to TRBJ1-4; possible D gene TRBD1, 5 bases. CDR3 length: 13 amino acids. Trimming pared 5 bases from V and 3 bases from J, leaving 7 bases between. Germline-derived CDR1 and CDR2 are SNHLY and FYNNEI. CDR3 amino acids: CASSSGPNEKLFF. The CDR3 coding sequence is TGTGCCAGCAGTTCAGGGCCTAATGAAAAACTGTTTTTT.

V usage is TRBV27 and J usage is TRBJ1-1; D not certain. The ends were cut back, 6 bases at V and 7 bases at J, with 18 bases in the middle. Germline V CDR1 and CDR2: MNHEY, SMNVEV (reference sequence). The CDR3 covers 14 residues. The CDR3 region has the DNA TGTGCCAGCAGCCGTACCGCCTTGGCCTGTGAAGCTTTCTTT. As protein: CASSRTALACEAFF.

This chain connects TRBV5-1 to TRBJ1-2; TRBD1 aligns across 8 bases. From germline, CDR1 is SGHRS and CDR2 YFSETQ. V lost 3 bases and J lost 7; bases outside the gene matches: 8. The CDR3 contains 14 residues. The CDR3 nucleotides are TGCGCCAGCAGCTACACCCCAGGGGGCGGTGGCTACACCTTC. Amino acid sequence: CASSYTPGGGGYTF.

This chain uses TRBV9 with TRBJ2-3, with TRBD1 as a possible D gene (6 bases). The CDR3 sequence is 13 residues long. The germline V and J ends were trimmed by 3 bases and 2 bases, with 7 bases remaining between them. Germline V CDR1 and CDR2: SGDLS, YYNGEE. CDR3 bases: TGTGCCAGCAGCGGGGGGCTCACAGATACGCAGTATTTT. Residues: CASSGGLTDTQYF.

The V call is TRBV4-1, the J call TRBJ1-2; 7 bases match TRBD1. Germline V gene sequence: CDR1 MGHRA, CDR2 YSYEKL. CDR3 length: 18 amino acids. J lost 2 bases, V lost 0 bases, and 12 bases had no gene match. CDR3 region: CASSQDRGQKTLNYGYTF. CDR3 sequence (DNA): TGCGCCAGCAGCCAAGATAGGGGACAGAAAACTTTAAACTATGGCTACACCTTC.

This clone was detected only a few times. The rearrangement joins TRBV4-1 to TRBJ2-3; a possible D gene is TRBD1 (5 bases). CDR1 MGHRA and CDR2 YSYEKL come from the germline V gene. Trimming removed 1 base from V and 5 bases from J, with 19 bases in between. The CDR3 contains 17 residues. This CDR3 reads CASSQGPPRSRVDTQYF. The CDR3 region has the DNA TGCGCCAGCAGCCAAGGTCCCCCCCGCAGCAGGGTAGATACGCAGTATTTT.

The rearrangement links TRBV9 to TRBJ2-7; a weak D match, TRBD1 (6 bases). V lost 4 bases to trimming and J lost 6 bases, with 20 bases between them. The CDR3 consists of 15 residues. The germline gives CDR1 SGDLS, CDR2 YYNGEE. The CDR3 DNA follows: TGTGCCAGCAGCCCCTCCCAGGGGATCTTGGGCGAGCAGTACTTC. This gives the protein CASSPSQGILGEQYF.

The chain combines TRBV6-5 with TRBJ2-5; 13 nucleotides align to TRBD2. The junction had 4 bases not matched to a gene; V was cut back by 2 bases and J by 13 bases. The CDR3 has 13 amino acids. CDR1 and CDR2 (germline): MNHEY, SVGAGI. The chain's CDR3 is CASSYGLAGARYF. For the CDR3, the DNA is TGTGCCAGCAGTTACGGACTAGCGGGGGCGCGGTACTTC.

The chain combines TRBV11-2 with TRBJ2-7; 9 nucleotides agree with TRBD1. V lost 1 base and J lost 3; bases outside the gene matches: 4. This CDR3 region has 15 residues. Germline V gene data show CDR1 as SGHAT and CDR2 as FQNNGV. This CDR3 reads CASSLVPTGGYEQYF. The CDR3 region has the DNA TGTGCCAGCAGCTTAGTTCCGACAGGGGGCTACGAGCAGTACTTC.

The V gene is TRBV6-1, the J gene TRBJ1-5; TRBD1 matches 7 bases. V lost 8 bases, J lost 3 bases, and 10 bases stayed unmatched. The CDR3 is 15 amino acids. Germline V gives CDR1 MNHNS, CDR2 SASEGT. CDR3 DNA sequence: TGTGCCAGCGGACAGGTTAAGGGATCCAATCAGCCCCAGCATTTT. The encoded protein is CASGQVKGSNQPQHF.

V and J are TRBV5-4 and TRBJ1-2, with 9 bases lining up with TRBD1. CDR3 length: 14 residues. Germline-derived CDR1 and CDR2 are SGHNT and YYREEE (reference sequence). The V segment lost 4 bases and the J segment 4 bases; nucleotides outside the gene matches: 5. In DNA, the CDR3 is TGTGCCAGCAGCCGGGACAGGGAAGGCTATGGCTACACCTTC. Translated, it gives CASSRDREGYGYTF.

The chain recombines TRBV5-1 with TRBJ2-7, with 7 bases aligning to TRBD1. The CDR3 runs to 15 residues. Germline V CDR1 and CDR2: SGHRS, YFSETQ. V lost 0 bases to trimming and J lost 2 bases; unmatched junction nucleotides: 5. The DNA for the CDR3 is TGCGCCAGCAGCTTGGAGGGGACAGTAACCTACGAGCAGTACTTC. Translating gives CASSLEGTVTYEQYF.

This rearrangement joins TRBV28 to TRBJ1-1; D is undetermined. Per germline, CDR1 MDHEN and CDR2 SYDVKM. Trimming cost V 2 bases and J 10 bases, with 11 bases left between them. This CDR3 spans 12 amino acids. CDR3 DNA: TGTGCCAGCAGTTTAGTGGAGAAGTTAGCTTTCTTT. Residues: CASSLVEKLAFF.

The chain has TRBV5-1 and TRBJ2-5, with D tentatively TRBD1 (7 bases). The CDR3 consists of 14 residues. Germline V gene sequence: CDR1 SGHRS, CDR2 YFSETQ. V was cut by 4 bases and J by 2 bases, with 12 bases left in between. DNA for the CDR3: TGCGCCAGCAGCGGCAGGGGGGCTCAAGAGACCCAGTACTTC. This codes for CASSGRGAQETQYF.

The V and J genes are TRBV6-5 and TRBJ1-3, with 9 positions matching TRBD1. V shed 2 bases, J shed 7 bases, and the junction held 6 bases outside the gene matches. Germline V gene lookup returns CDR1 MNHEY and CDR2 SVGAGI. CDR3 length: 15 amino acids. The CDR3 nucleotides read TGTGCCAGCAGTTACCCCTGGGACAGGGCGAACACCATATATTTT. It codes for CASSYPWDRANTIYF.

V gene TRBV5-6 combines with J gene TRBJ2-5; 8 bases are shared with TRBD2. The CDR3 is 13 residues long. J was trimmed by 5 bases and V by 1 base; bases with no gene match: 1. CDR1 is SGHDT and CDR2 is YYEEEE in the germline V gene. CDR3 coding DNA: TGTGCCAGCAGCTTGTCGGGGGGGGAGACCCAGTACTTC. Its protein is CASSLSGGETQYF.

This clone was detected only once. This chain joins TRBV7-2 and TRBJ2-5, with 8 bases fitting TRBD2. Germline V gives CDR1 SGHTA, CDR2 FQGNSA. The CDR3 sequence is 17 residues long. V shed 1 base, J shed 1 base, and the junction held 8 bases outside the gene matches. The DNA for the CDR3 is TGTGCCAGCAGCTTAGGGCGTGGGCGGGGGGTCCAAGAGACCCAGTACTTC. As protein: CASSLGRGRGVQETQYF.